Below, 32 T cell receptor beta chains from the same sample are listed, as sequenced in a study of blood T cells in healthy people across ages. Primers used in a second PCR of about 6 to 11 cycles were a sample-barcoded 5' primer and a J-beta primer mix. TCRdb reprocessed the 5' RACE reads with MiXCR, giving one entry per CDR3 protein. This table has approximately 770,000 distinct CDR3 sequences, 58% appearing once. Sequences were obtained from blood. These receptors all stem from a young man in good health.

The chain combines TRBV9 with TRBJ2-1, with D possibly TRBD2 on 6 matching bases. This CDR3 spans 14 amino acids. V lost 3 bases to trimming and J lost 6 bases, with 13 bases between them. Germline V gives CDR1 SGDLS, CDR2 YYNGEE. As DNA, the CDR3 is TGTGCCAGCAGCGCGGGACTGGGAGGCAATGAGCAGTTCTTC. Protein product: CASSAGLGGNEQFF.

The chain is built from TRBV27 and TRBJ1-2, with no clear D. From germline, CDR1 is MNHEY and CDR2 SMNVEV (reference sequence). CDR3 length: 13 amino acids. Deletions cut 5 bases from V and 4 bases from J, with 11 bases between. CDR3 protein: CASSAPASYGYTF. The CDR3 coding sequence is TGTGCCAGCAGTGCCCCGGCATCCTATGGCTACACCTTC.

V and J are TRBV6-6 and TRBJ2-3; D is undetermined. CDR3 length equals 16 residues. CDR1 MNHNY and CDR2 SVGAGI come from the germline V gene (reference sequence). V was trimmed by 5 bases and J by 1 base, leaving 16 bases between them. CDR3 residues: CASSDLGSRGTDTQYF. CDR3 DNA sequence: TGTGCCAGCAGTGACCTGGGGTCCCGTGGCACAGATACGCAGTATTTT.

This chain connects TRBV7-8 to TRBJ2-5; D unresolved. The end of the DNA fits TRBJ2-7 better, so the J call may be wrong. Germline CDR1 reads SGHVS; CDR2 reads FQNEAQ. The CDR3 is 13 residues long. CDR3 sequence reads: CASSFDKFYEQYF. CDR3 nucleotide sequence: TGTGCCAGCAGCTTTGACAAATTCTACGAGCAGTACTTC.

This clonotype was picked up one time. The chain joins TRBV7-2 to TRBJ2-1; TRBD1 aligns across 10 bases. The trim removed 5 bases at V and 9 bases at J, leaving 10 bases unmatched. The CDR3 is made up of 15 amino acids. Germline V gene sequence: CDR1 SGHTA, CDR2 FQGNSA. Here the CDR3 reads CASSLGTGVWGEQFF. CDR3 bases: TGTGCCAGCAGCCTGGGGACAGGGGTTTGGGGTGAGCAGTTCTTC.

The CDR3 DNA reads TGCGCCAGCAGCTTGAACAGGGAGGCTTTCTTT. It yields the protein CASSLNREAFF. This chain links TRBV5-1 with TRBJ1-1; a possible D gene is TRBD1 (6 bases). V was trimmed by 1 base and J by 11 bases, leaving 9 bases between them. Germline lookup yields CDR1 SGHRS and CDR2 YFSETQ. The CDR3 loop spans 11 amino acids.

The chain couples TRBV6-1 to TRBJ2-5; 10 bases agree with TRBD2. V was pared by 5 bases and J by 7 bases, with 16 bases of the junction left unmatched. Per germline, CDR1 MNHNS and CDR2 SASEGT. There are 17 residues in the CDR3. CDR3: CASSPSGGNRHGVTQYF. The DNA for the CDR3 is TGTGCCAGCAGTCCTAGCGGGGGAAACCGTCACGGCGTGACCCAGTACTTC.

This chain links TRBV3-1 with TRBJ2-7; D is tentatively TRBD1 or TRBD2 (7 bases each). The J call is uncertain, as TRBJ2-5 better fits the DNA end. In germline, CDR1 is LGHDT, CDR2 YNNKEL (reference sequence). CDR3 length: 15 residues. The CDR3 bases are TGTGCCAGCAGCCAAGGGTATCAGGGGGGGAAGACCCAGTACTTC. Protein sequence: CASSQGYQGGKTQYF.

This clonotype has more than one count but fewer than ten. The chain recombines TRBV4-2 with TRBJ1-5; TRBD1 might be the D (5 bases). This CDR3 is 17 amino acids long. V lost 0 bases, J lost 2 bases, and 14 bases lay in between. CDR1 and CDR2 from the germline V gene are LGHNA and YNFKEQ. CDR3 nucleotide sequence: TGTGCCAGCAGCCAAGAAGTCTCAGGGCAGGGCAATCAGCCCCAGCATTTT. Amino acids: CASSQEVSGQGNQPQHF.

In its sample, this clonotype was seen a few times. The chain is built from TRBV10-3 and TRBJ2-7; weak D call: TRBD2 (5 bases). The ends were cut back, 0 bases at V and 2 bases at J, with 14 bases in the middle. The CDR3 contains 16 residues. Germline CDR1 is ENHRY and CDR2 is SYGVKD. Here the CDR3 reads CAISESEASGTYEQYF. The CDR3, as DNA: TGTGCCATCAGTGAGTCCGAGGCCAGCGGCACCTACGAGCAGTACTTC.

This chain joins TRBV20-1 and TRBJ2-1; weak D call: TRBD2 (6 bases). V shed 3 bases and J shed 7 bases, with 13 bases lying between them. There are 13 residues in the CDR3. The V gene's germline CDR1 is DFQATT and CDR2 SNEGSKA (reference sequence). CDR3 residues: CSASGDSMNEQFF. In DNA, the CDR3 is TGCAGTGCTAGTGGGGACTCAATGAATGAGCAGTTCTTC.

This sequence joins TRBV7-2 and TRBJ2-1, with TRBD2 matching over 9 bases. Trimming took 5 bases from V and 6 from J; bases not matched to a gene: 8. The V gene's germline CDR1 is SGHTA and CDR2 FQGNSA. The CDR3 is 15 amino acids. CDR3 region: CASSPGLAGRNEQFF. In DNA, the CDR3 is TGTGCCAGCAGCCCGGGACTAGCCGGGCGCAATGAGCAGTTCTTC.

This chain links TRBV20-1 with TRBJ1-5; 11 nucleotides agree with TRBD1. The CDR3 contains 14 residues. The J segment lost 7 bases and the V segment lost 1 base, leaving 3 bases of the junction unmatched. The germline gives CDR1 DFQATT, CDR2 SNEGSKA (reference sequence). The chain's CDR3 is CSARGDRGSQPQHF. CDR3 coding DNA: TGCAGTGCTAGAGGGGACAGGGGGAGCCAGCCCCAGCATTTT.

The chain couples TRBV4-2 to TRBJ1-1; TRBD1 aligns across 8 bases. The germline V gene has CDR1 LGHNA and CDR2 YNFKEQ. The CDR3 loop spans 15 amino acids. V lost 3 bases to trimming and J lost 6 bases; unmatched junction nucleotides: 9. The chain's CDR3 is CASSHGQGRTPEAFF. The CDR3 nucleotides read TGTGCCAGCAGCCATGGACAGGGACGAACACCTGAAGCTTTCTTT.

This clonotype occurred once. The genes are TRBV20-1 and TRBJ1-2, with 8 bases fitting TRBD1. The CDR3 contains 14 residues. Germline loops: CDR1 DFQATT, CDR2 SNEGSKA (reference sequence). The trim removed 6 bases at V and 1 base at J, leaving 7 bases unmatched. The CDR3 bases are TGCAGTGCGCCGGACAGGGTCGGTAACTATGGCTACACCTTC. Amino acids: CSAPDRVGNYGYTF.

On this clonotype itself: One junction end disagrees with the germline gene, perhaps due to a read error. This chain uses TRBV29-1 with TRBJ1-2, with D hard to call. CDR1 is SQVTM and CDR2 is ANQGSEA in the germline V gene. This CDR3 region has 12 residues. In DNA, the CDR3 is TGCAGCGTTGGGTCCCAAGACTATGGCTACACCTTT. Its protein product is CSVGSQDYGYTF.

This clonotype was counted only a few times. The V and J genes are TRBV5-6 and TRBJ2-1; D is perhaps TRBD1 or TRBD2 (5 bases each). V was shortened by 0 bases and J by 4 bases, with 11 bases between the two germline ends. This CDR3 comprises 15 residues. Germline-derived CDR1 and CDR2 are SGHDT and YYEEEE. In DNA, the CDR3 is TGTGCCAGCAGCTTGGGGGGGAGTCGGTACAATGAGCAGTTCTTC. Translating gives CASSLGGSRYNEQFF. Supplemented by reference TRBV5-6 and TRBJ2-1, the full variable domain reads DAGVTQSPTHLIKTRGQQVTLRCSPKSGHDTVSWYQQALGQGPQFIFQYYEEEERQRGNFPDRFSGHQFPNYSSELNVNALLLGDSALYLCASSLGGSRYNEQFFGPGTRLTVL.

The chain has TRBV7-8 and TRBJ2-7, with TRBD2 matching 11 bases. The V segment lost 5 bases and the J segment 1 base; nucleotides outside the gene matches: 10. Germline CDR1 SGHVS, CDR2 FQNEAQ. The CDR3 totals 17 residues. CDR3 nucleotides: TGTGCCAGCAGCACTCAAGGACTAGCGGGTAAATCCTACGAGCAGTACTTC. Encoded protein: CASSTQGLAGKSYEQYF.

The V gene is TRBV3-1, the J gene TRBJ2-1; D gene unclear. The ends were cut back, 0 bases at V and 5 bases at J, with 11 bases in the middle. CDR1 is LGHDT, CDR2 YNNKEL, per germline (reference sequence). The CDR3 consists of 15 residues. CDR3 loop: CASSQEIRQDNEQFF. The CDR3 bases are TGTGCCAGCAGCCAAGAAATAAGGCAGGACAATGAGCAGTTCTTC.

This chain joins TRBV5-1 and TRBJ2-7; tentative D call: TRBD1 (6 bases). The CDR3 has 17 residues. V was pared by 0 bases and J by 0 bases, with 16 bases between. Per the germline V gene, CDR1 is SGHRS and CDR2 is YFSETQ. The CDR3 DNA reads as TGCGCCAGCAGCTTGGGGACAGCCTTATCAAGCTCCTACGAGCAGTACTTC. This gives the protein CASSLGTALSSSYEQYF.

J is TRBJ2-7 and V is TRBV10-3; D perhaps matches TRBD1 (6 bases). Trimming stripped 5 bases from V and 3 bases from J, with 11 bases between. Germline V gene sequence: CDR1 ENHRY, CDR2 SYGVKD. The CDR3 is 13 residues long. Here the CDR3 reads CAISRTDDYEQYF. CDR3 sequence (DNA): TGTGCCATCAGTCGGACAGACGACTACGAGCAGTACTTC.

CDR3 in DNA: TGTGCCAGCAGCAGTGGGGGGGTCGGCAATCAGCCCCAGCATTTT. It is translated as CASSSGGVGNQPQHF. The rearrangement joins TRBV12-3 or TRBV12-4 to TRBJ1-5; maybe TRBD1 (5 bases). V shed 6 bases and J shed 2 bases, with 14 bases lying between them. This CDR3 has 15 amino acids.

This clonotype has only a few counts. The gene calls are TRBV4-2 and TRBJ2-1, with TRBD2 matching 8 bases. Germline lookup yields CDR1 LGHNA and CDR2 YNFKEQ. The V gene end was trimmed by 3 bases and the J gene end by 2 bases; junction bases not matched to a gene: 3. The CDR3 loop spans 15 amino acids. CDR3 sequence: CASSQREDPYNEQFF. The DNA of the CDR3 is TGTGCCAGCAGCCAGCGGGAGGACCCCTACAATGAGCAGTTCTTC.

The chain joins TRBV30 to TRBJ2-5, with 9 bases matching TRBD1. The DNA end lines up better with TRBJ2-7; the J call may be wrong. CDR3 length: 15 residues. Germline loops: CDR1 GTSNPN, CDR2 SVGIG (reference sequence). The CDR3 DNA follows: TGTGCCTGCGATCCCACCGGGACAGGGCGTTACGAGCAGTACTTC. Amino acids: CACDPTGTGRYEQYF.

The chain has TRBV6-5 and TRBJ2-7, with D possibly being TRBD2 (6 bases). Between the trimmed V and J ends, which lost 0 bases and 1 base, there was a span of 13 bases. This CDR3 has 16 residues. Germline V gene sequence: CDR1 MNHEY, CDR2 SVGAGI. The CDR3 bases are TGTGCCAGCAGTTACTCGCTCAGGGAGGTTTCCTACGAGCAGTACTTC. Residues: CASSYSLREVSYEQYF.

The gene calls are TRBV6-6 and TRBJ2-1, with TRBD1 matching 10 bases. With V trimmed by 7 bases and J by 9 bases, 9 bases remained unmatched. In germline, CDR1 is MNHNY, CDR2 SVGAGI (reference sequence). This CDR3 is 14 amino acids long. CDR3 sequence (DNA): TGTGCCAGCAATCCGGGACAGGGGAGTTTTGAGCAGTTCTTC. This gives the protein CASNPGQGSFEQFF.

There are a few counts of this clonotype. The chain joins TRBV10-2 to TRBJ1-1; TRBD1 matches at 9 bases. The trim removed 8 bases at V and 3 bases at J, leaving 4 bases unmatched. CDR3 length equals 13 residues. Germline values: CDR1 WSHSY, CDR2 SAAADI. CDR3 nucleotide sequence: TGCGCCAGCCAGCGGACAGGGGACACTGAAGCTTTCTTT. Protein: CASQRTGDTEAFF.

This chain uses TRBV20-1 with TRBJ2-1; TRBD2 is a possible D gene (5 bases). Trimming took 6 bases from V and 0 from J, leaving 15 bases between them. The CDR3 runs 15 residues. Per germline, CDR1 DFQATT and CDR2 SNEGSKA (reference sequence). This CDR3 reads CSANGLSSSYNEQFF. The DNA for the CDR3 is TGCAGTGCGAACGGACTGAGTAGCTCCTACAATGAGCAGTTCTTC.

This clonotype was detected only a few times. This sequence joins TRBV9 and TRBJ2-1; 9 bases agree with TRBD2. CDR1 and CDR2 (germline): SGDLS, YYNGEE. V was clipped by 9 bases and J by 5 bases; unmatched bases: 9. The CDR3 is 14 residues long. The CDR3 DNA follows: TGTGCCACGACTCCGGGACTAGCAAACAATGAGCAGTTCTTC. The encoded protein is CATTPGLANNEQFF.

Details on this clonotype: Since a much larger clone is just one base distant, this may be a read error. The genes are TRBV7-2 and TRBJ2-5, with 9 bases aligning to TRBD2. V was clipped by 1 base and J by 11 bases; unmatched bases: 8. This CDR3 has 14 amino acids. Germline V lookup: CDR1 SGHTA, CDR2 FQGNSA. CDR3 nucleotides: TGTGCCAGCAGCTTAGACCTAGCGGGGAGAGTTCAGTACTTC. The encoded protein is CASSLDLAGRVQYF.

This clonotype was detected only a few times. The chain is built from TRBV28 and TRBJ2-7, with D possibly being TRBD1 (5 bases). Trimming removed 4 bases at V and 5 bases at J, with 12 bases between. The CDR3 is 13 residues long. The V gene's germline CDR1 is MDHEN and CDR2 SYDVKM. The CDR3 DNA is TGTGCCAGCAGTTCGGGTCAGGGTAACGAGCAGTACTTC. Its translation is CASSSGQGNEQYF.

Only a few counts were recorded for this clonotype. The V gene is TRBV6-5, the J gene TRBJ1-5, with D hard to call. Germline loops: CDR1 MNHEY, CDR2 SVGAGI. Deletions cut 5 bases from V and 0 bases from J, with 11 bases between. This CDR3 has 15 residues. The CDR3 DNA is TGTGCCAGCAGTCCCGGTCTATATAGCAATCAGCCCCAGCATTTT. It yields the protein CASSPGLYSNQPQHF.